This T cell receptor (beta chain) was retrieved from a study of T cell responses to AZD1222 COVID-19 vaccine. Only in-frame clones appear in the TCRdb table, and some are missing; sequencing was by immunoSEQ multiplex PCR. Of about 150,000 clones listed, about nine tenths are singletons. Germline CDR1 reads MNHEY; CDR2 reads SMNVEV (reference sequence). The CDR3 length is 15 residues. Trimming shortened V by 2 bases and J by 3 bases, and 8 bases separated the two germline ends. Material: peripheral blood, obtained on day 0 of AZD1222 vaccination. The rearrangement links TRBV27 to TRBJ1-6; no firm D call. This TCR was sampled from an adult in good health. CDR3 nucleotide sequence: TGTGCCAGCAGTTTAGGACGGAACTATAATTCACCCCTCCACTTT. Protein sequence: CASSLGRNYNSPLHF.